This T cell receptor beta chain was sequenced during a study of immune evolution from preneoplasia to lung adenocarcinoma. The ends were cut back, 3 bases at V and 3 bases at J, with 6 bases in the middle. The germline V gene encodes CDR1 LGHNA and CDR2 YNFKEQ. The CDR3 spans 14 residues. General study results and limits: Later-stage lesions seemingly showed higher T cell density and diversity than normal lung.

To note about this clone: Its antigen is currently unknown.

Assay: immunoSEQ multiplex PCR; the TCRdb copy retains only in-frame clones and omits some. The table records some 2,500 clones, roughly four fifths of them present only once. This TCR was sampled from a person aged 80 or over with lung adenocarcinoma. V is TRBV4-2 and J is TRBJ1-6, with D unresolved. The sequenced sample was FFPE adjacent normal lung tissue. CDR3 bases: TGTGCCAGCAGCCAGGGCCTCTATAATTCACCCCTCCACTTT. Translation: CASSQGLYNSPLHF.